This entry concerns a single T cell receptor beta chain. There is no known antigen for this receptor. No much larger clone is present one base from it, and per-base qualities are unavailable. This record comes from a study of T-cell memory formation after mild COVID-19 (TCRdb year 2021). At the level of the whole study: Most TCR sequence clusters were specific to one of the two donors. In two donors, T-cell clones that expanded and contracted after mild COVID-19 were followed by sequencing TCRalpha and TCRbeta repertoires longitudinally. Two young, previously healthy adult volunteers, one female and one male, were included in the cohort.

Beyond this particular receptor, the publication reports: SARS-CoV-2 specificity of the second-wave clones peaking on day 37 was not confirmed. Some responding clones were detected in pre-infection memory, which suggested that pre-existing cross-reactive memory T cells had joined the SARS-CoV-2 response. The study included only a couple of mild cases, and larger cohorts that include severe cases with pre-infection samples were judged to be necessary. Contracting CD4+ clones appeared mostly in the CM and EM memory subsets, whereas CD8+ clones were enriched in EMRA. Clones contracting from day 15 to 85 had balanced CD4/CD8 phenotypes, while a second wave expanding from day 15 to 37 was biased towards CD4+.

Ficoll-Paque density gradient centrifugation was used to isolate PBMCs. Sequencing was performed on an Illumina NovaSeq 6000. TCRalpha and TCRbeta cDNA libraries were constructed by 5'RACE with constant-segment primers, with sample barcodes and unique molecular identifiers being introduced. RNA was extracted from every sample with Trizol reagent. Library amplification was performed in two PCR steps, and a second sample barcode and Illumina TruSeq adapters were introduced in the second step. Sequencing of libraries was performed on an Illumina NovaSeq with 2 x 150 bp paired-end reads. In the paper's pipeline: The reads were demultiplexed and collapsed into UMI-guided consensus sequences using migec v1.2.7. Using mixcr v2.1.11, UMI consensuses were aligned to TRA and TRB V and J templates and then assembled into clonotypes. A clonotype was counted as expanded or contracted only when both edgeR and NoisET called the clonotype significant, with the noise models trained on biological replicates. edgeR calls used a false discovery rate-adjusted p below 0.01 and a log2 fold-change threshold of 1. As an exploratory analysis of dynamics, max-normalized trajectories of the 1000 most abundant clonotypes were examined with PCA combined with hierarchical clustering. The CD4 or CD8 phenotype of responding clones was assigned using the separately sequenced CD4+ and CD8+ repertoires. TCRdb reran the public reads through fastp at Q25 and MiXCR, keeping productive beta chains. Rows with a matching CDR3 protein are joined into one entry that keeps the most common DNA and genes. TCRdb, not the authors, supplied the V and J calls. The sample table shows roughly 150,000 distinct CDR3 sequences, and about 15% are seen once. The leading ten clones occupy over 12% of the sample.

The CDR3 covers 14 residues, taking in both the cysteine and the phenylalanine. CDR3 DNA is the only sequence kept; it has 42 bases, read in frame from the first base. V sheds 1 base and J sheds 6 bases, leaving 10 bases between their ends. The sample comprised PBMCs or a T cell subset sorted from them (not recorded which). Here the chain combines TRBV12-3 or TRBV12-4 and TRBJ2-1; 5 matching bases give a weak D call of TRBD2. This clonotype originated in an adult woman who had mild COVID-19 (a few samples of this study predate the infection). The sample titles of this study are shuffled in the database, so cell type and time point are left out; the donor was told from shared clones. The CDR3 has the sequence CASSLGASPNEQFF. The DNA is TGTGCCAGCAGTTTAGGTGCTAGCCCCAATGAGCAGTTCTTC.